This T cell receptor (beta chain) was recovered during a study of beta chain features in type 1 diabetes. This clone was found a few times. What it binds is not known. Findings of the study overall: Although PCR might favor shorter templates, it would do so equally in patients and controls.

V lost 5 bases, J lost 8 bases, and 5 bases stayed unmatched. This CDR3 is 13 amino acids long. Germline-derived CDR1 and CDR2 are LNHDA and SQIVND (reference sequence). Of the isolated RNA, all was reverse transcribed, and so the sequenced material was expressed TCRB transcripts. Average reads for naive, central memory and regulatory T cell samples were roughly 3.4 million. The method was immunoSEQ multiplex PCR; TCRdb's version includes in-frame clones alone and lacks a portion of them. The data contain hundreds of thousands of clones, over 9.5% of them seen just once; the ten biggest clones take up about 0.037%.

This clonotype was sampled from a woman aged 18-29 years in good health. Material: naive CD4+ T cells from blood. This chain connects TRBV19 to TRBJ2-1, with 8 bases matching TRBD2. The DNA of the CDR3 is TGTGCCAGTAGTCCGGGGGGGTTGGATGAGCAGTTCTTC. Protein product: CASSPGGLDEQFF.